This T cell receptor beta chain was documented in a study of blood T cell repertoires in COVID-19. Study in general: Spain, Italy and the United States supplied samples that represented acute and convalescent COVID-19. Sample material is recorded as cDNA or gDNA derived from T cells, B-cell-depleted T cells, or PBMCs.

Per the original data handling: Estimation of nucleated cell counts relied on the amplification of reference gene primers. This table comes from immunoSEQ multiplex PCR, and its TCRdb copy is limited to in-frame clones, with some not included. D and trimming come from the DNA, and the V and J calls and clone size come from that table. Of approximately 170,000 clones detected, about 85% appear once; the ten largest clones hold 0.95% to 1.3%. Germline assignment: CDR1 MGHRA and CDR2 YSYEKL. V was clipped by 1 base and J by 3 bases, with 9 bases between them. This CDR3 has 14 residues. The clonotype comes from a man younger than 45 with acute or convalescent COVID-19. Sequencing was carried out using peripheral blood. This rearrangement joins TRBV4-1 to TRBJ1-1; possibly TRBD1 for D (5 bases). This chain's CDR3 is CASSQVVGDTEAFF. Here the CDR3 DNA reads TGCGCCAGCAGCCAAGTAGTAGGGGACACTGAAGCTTTCTTT.